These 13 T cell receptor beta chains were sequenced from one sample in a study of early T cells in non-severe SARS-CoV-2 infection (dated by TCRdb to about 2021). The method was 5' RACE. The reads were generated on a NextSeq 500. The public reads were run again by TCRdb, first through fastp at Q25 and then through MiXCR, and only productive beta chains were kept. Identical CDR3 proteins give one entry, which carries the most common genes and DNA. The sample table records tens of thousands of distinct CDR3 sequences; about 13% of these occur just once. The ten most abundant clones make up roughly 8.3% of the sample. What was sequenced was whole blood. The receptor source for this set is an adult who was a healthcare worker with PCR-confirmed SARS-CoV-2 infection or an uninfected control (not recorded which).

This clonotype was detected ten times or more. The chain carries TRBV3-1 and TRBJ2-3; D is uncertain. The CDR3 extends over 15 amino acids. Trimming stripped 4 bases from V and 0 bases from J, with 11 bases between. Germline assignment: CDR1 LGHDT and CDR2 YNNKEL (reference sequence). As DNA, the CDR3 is TGTGCCAGCAGCCTGGGCGGAACTAGCACAGATACGCAGTATTTT. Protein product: CASSLGGTSTDTQYF.

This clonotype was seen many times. The DNA of the CDR3 is TGTGCCAGCAGCCCCGGAGGAGGCAGGCAACAAGAGACCCAGTACTTC. Translating gives CASSPGGGRQQETQYF. The rearrangement uses TRBV7-3 and TRBJ2-5; maybe TRBD2 (5 bases). Germline CDR1 is SGHTA and CDR2 is FQGTGA. The CDR3 covers 16 residues. V was pared by 5 bases and J by 2 bases, with 18 bases between.

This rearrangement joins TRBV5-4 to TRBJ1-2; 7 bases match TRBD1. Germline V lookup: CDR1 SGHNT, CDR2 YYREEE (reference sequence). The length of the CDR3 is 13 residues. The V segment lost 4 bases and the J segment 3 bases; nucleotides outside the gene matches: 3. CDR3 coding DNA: TGTGCCAGCAGCATTGACAGGGACTATGGCTACACCTTC. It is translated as CASSIDRDYGYTF.

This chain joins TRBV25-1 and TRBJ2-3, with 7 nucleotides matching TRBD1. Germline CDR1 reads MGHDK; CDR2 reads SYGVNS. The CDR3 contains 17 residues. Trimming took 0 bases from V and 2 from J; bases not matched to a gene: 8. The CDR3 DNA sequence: TGTGCCAGCAGTGAATATAAGGGACAGTCTTACACAGATACGCAGTATTTT. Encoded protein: CASSEYKGQSYTDTQYF. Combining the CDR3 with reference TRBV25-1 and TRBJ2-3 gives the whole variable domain EADIYQTPRYLVIGTGKKITLECSQTMGHDKMYWYQQDPGMELHLIHYSYGVNSTEKGDLSSESTVSRIRTEHFPLTLESARPSHTSQYLCASSEYKGQSYTDTQYFGPGTRLTVL.

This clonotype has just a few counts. This CDR3 is CASSSFTEQYF. CDR3 DNA: TGTGCCAGCAGTTCCTTCACCGAGCAGTACTTC. The chain recombines TRBV28 with TRBJ2-7; D is undetermined. CDR3 length equals 11 residues. The germline gives CDR1 MDHEN, CDR2 SYDVKM. The germline V and J ends were trimmed by 4 bases and 6 bases, with 7 bases remaining between them.

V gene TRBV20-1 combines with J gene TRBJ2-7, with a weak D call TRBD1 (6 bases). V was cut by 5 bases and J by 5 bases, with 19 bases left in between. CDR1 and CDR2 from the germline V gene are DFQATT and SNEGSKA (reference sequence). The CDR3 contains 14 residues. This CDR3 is CSAQRSEQGHEQYF. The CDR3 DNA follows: TGCAGTGCTCAGCGAAGCGAACAGGGCCACGAGCAGTACTTC.

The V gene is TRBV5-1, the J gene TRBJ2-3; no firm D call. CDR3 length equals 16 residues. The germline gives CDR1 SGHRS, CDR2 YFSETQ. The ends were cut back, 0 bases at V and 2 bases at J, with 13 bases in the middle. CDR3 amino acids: CASSLAVAPSTDTQYF. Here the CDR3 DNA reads TGCGCCAGCAGCTTGGCAGTCGCCCCTTCCACAGATACGCAGTATTTT.

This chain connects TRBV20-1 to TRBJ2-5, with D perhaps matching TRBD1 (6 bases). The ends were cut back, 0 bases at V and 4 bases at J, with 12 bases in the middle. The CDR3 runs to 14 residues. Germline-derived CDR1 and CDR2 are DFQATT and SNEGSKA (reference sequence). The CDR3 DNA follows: TGCAGTGCTAGAGACCCAGGGGTCCCAGAGACCCAGTACTTC. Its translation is CSARDPGVPETQYF.

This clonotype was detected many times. The CDR3 region is CASSYSADYEQYF. CDR3 in DNA: TGTGCCAGCAGTTACTCGGCGGACTACGAGCAGTACTTC. J is TRBJ2-7 and V is TRBV6-5; D not certain. CDR1 is MNHEY, CDR2 SVGAGI, per germline. V was pared by 0 bases and J by 3 bases, with 6 bases between. The CDR3 spans 13 residues.

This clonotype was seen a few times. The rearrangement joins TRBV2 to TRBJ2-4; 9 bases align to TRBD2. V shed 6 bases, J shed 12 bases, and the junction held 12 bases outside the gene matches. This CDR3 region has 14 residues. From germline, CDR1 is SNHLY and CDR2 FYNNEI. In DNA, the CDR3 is TGTGCCAGCAGGGAGGCGGGAGGGCGAGGAGGTCAGTACTTC. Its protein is CASREAGGRGGQYF.

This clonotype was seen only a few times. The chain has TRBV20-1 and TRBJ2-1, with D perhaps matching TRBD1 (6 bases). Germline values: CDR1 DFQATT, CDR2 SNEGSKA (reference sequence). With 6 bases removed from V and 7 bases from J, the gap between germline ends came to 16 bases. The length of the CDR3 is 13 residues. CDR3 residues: CSANRDGGNEQFF. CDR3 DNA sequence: TGCAGTGCAAACAGGGATGGGGGAAATGAGCAGTTCTTC.

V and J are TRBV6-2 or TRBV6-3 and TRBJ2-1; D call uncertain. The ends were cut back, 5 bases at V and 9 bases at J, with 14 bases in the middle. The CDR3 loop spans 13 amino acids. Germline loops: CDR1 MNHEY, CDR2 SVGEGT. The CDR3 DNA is TGTGCCAGCAGTGGGCGGCCGGAATCTGAGCAGTTCTTC. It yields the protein CASSGRPESEQFF.

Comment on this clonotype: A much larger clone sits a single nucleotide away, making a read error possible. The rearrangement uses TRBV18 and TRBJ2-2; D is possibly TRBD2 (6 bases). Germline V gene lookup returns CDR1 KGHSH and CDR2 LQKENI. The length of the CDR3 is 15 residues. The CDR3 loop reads CASSPARANTGGLFF. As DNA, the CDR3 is TGTGCCAGCTCACCTGCACGGGCCAACACCGGGGGGCTGTTTTTT.